The present T cell receptor beta chain was sequenced within a study of tumour-infiltrating T cells in Burkitt lymphoma. Sequencing used immunoSEQ multiplex PCR; TCRdb keeps in-frame clones, though not all of them. The table includes 3,800 or so clones, 14% to 15% detected once. CDR1 is MNHEY, CDR2 SMNVEV, per germline (reference sequence). V was cut by 5 bases and J by 4 bases, with 22 bases left in between. CDR3 length equals 17 residues. The genes are TRBV27 and TRBJ2-3, with TRBD1 as a possible D gene (6 bases). Sequenced sample: tumor tissue. The origin of this receptor is a human donor with Burkitt lymphoma. CDR3 sequence (DNA): TGTGCCAGCAGTCTCTTGACAGGCAGGGGATTGTCAGATACGCAGTATTTT. Translating it yields CASSLLTGRGLSDTQYF.